This passage covers 11 T cell receptor beta chains from one sample sequenced in a study of T cell repertoires in cytomegalovirus infection. TCRdb redid the calling of the reads with MiXCR, one entry per CDR3 protein. The table lists around 570,000 distinct CDR3 sequences, 40% of them singletons. These receptors have no known antigen. The sample was cultured PBMCs, taken from culture after CMV antigen stimulation. The origin of the receptors is a human donor in good health (CMV status not recorded). Some clones in this sample may be carry-over from other donors' samples.

The CDR3 reads CASRPSSGSISGQFF. The DNA of the CDR3 is TGTGCCAGCAGACCCTCTAGCGGGAGTATATCTGGGCAGTTCTTC. The chain has TRBV12-3 or TRBV12-4 and TRBJ2-1, with 10 bases that match TRBD2. The CDR3 contains 15 residues. V was pared by 6 bases and J by 12 bases, with 14 bases of the junction left unmatched.

The gene calls are TRBV5-4 and TRBJ2-3; tentatively, D is TRBD2 (5 bases). CDR1 is SGHNT, CDR2 YYREEE, per germline (reference sequence). The CDR3 totals 14 residues. With 3 bases removed from V and 2 bases from J, the gap between germline ends came to 10 bases. CDR3 amino acids: CASSSGLPTDTQYF. In DNA, the CDR3 is TGTGCCAGCAGCTCAGGACTTCCCACAGATACGCAGTATTTT.

The genes are TRBV7-2 and TRBJ2-5; D might be TRBD1 (6 bases). Germline loops: CDR1 SGHTA, CDR2 FQGNSA. The CDR3 extends over 14 amino acids. Trimming cost V 6 bases and J 1 base, with 12 bases left between them. The CDR3: CASSQDRAQETQYF. The CDR3 nucleotides are TGTGCCAGCAGTCAGGACAGAGCCCAAGAGACCCAGTACTTC.

The chain combines TRBV19 with TRBJ1-2; the D is unclear. Germline V gives CDR1 LNHDA, CDR2 SQIVND (reference sequence). Trimming left V 5 bases short and J 7 bases short, with 11 bases between. The CDR3 is 12 amino acids. The CDR3 region has the DNA TGTGCCAGTAGTTACGAAGGCGCTGGCTACACCTTC. Amino acid sequence: CASSYEGAGYTF.

The rearrangement links TRBV7-9 to TRBJ2-5, with 15 bases matching TRBD2. Germline CDR1 is SEHNR and CDR2 is FQNEAQ (reference sequence). The CDR3 totals 17 residues. The ends lost 5 bases at V and 4 bases at J; junction bases unmatched: 8. CDR3 coding DNA: TGTGCCAGCAGCAATGGACTAGCGGGAGGGCCTGGAGAGACCCAGTACTTC. Residues: CASSNGLAGGPGETQYF.

The chain carries TRBV12-3 or TRBV12-4 and TRBJ2-2; 10 bases are shared with TRBD2. V lost 5 bases to trimming and J lost 0 bases; unmatched junction nucleotides: 3. The CDR3 spans 16 residues. This chain's CDR3 is CASSQGLAANTGELFF. The CDR3 DNA reads as TGTGCCAGCAGTCAAGGACTAGCGGCGAACACCGGGGAGCTGTTTTTT.

This chain links TRBV7-2 with TRBJ2-1; possible D gene TRBD2, 6 bases. This CDR3 has 12 amino acids. Germline V gene sequence: CDR1 SGHTA, CDR2 FQGNSA. V lost 10 bases and J lost 4, with 11 bases in between. The CDR3 DNA is TGTGCCACCGGGACTTTATACAATGAGCAGTTCTTC. Its translation is CATGTLYNEQFF.

This clonotype appeared a few times. J is TRBJ1-1 and V is TRBV12-3 or TRBV12-4; the D is unclear. This CDR3 comprises 12 residues. The ends were cut back, 11 bases at V and 1 base at J, with 11 bases in the middle. The CDR3 coding sequence is TGTGCCGTTTCGCCCCCGAACACTGAAGCTTTCTTT. Protein: CAVSPPNTEAFF.

In this sample, this clonotype turned up a few times. V gene TRBV20-1 combines with J gene TRBJ2-3, with 7 bases identical to TRBD2. Germline V gene lookup returns CDR1 DFQATT and CDR2 SNEGSKA (reference sequence). The CDR3 spans 15 residues. J was trimmed by 7 bases and V by 6 bases; bases with no gene match: 16. CDR3 sequence (DNA): TGCAGTGCCCCCAACCTAGCGGCCTCGCTAAATACGCAGTATTTT. This gives the protein CSAPNLAASLNTQYF.

The chain is built from TRBV6-1 and TRBJ2-3; 10 positions agree with TRBD2. Looked up from germline, CDR1 is MNHNS and CDR2 is SASEGT. V dropped 6 bases and J dropped 5; count of bases not matched to a gene: 8. The CDR3 contains 15 residues. CDR3 residues: CASSLAGGQLDTQYF. The CDR3 DNA reads TGTGCCAGCAGCTTAGCGGGGGGCCAATTAGATACGCAGTATTTT.

The V gene is TRBV7-2, the J gene TRBJ2-7, with a weak D call TRBD2 (6 bases). The CDR3 has 15 amino acids. Trimming shortened V by 4 bases and J by 2 bases, and 15 bases separated the two germline ends. In germline, CDR1 is SGHTA, CDR2 FQGNSA. The CDR3 bases are TGTGCCAGCAGCTGGGGGGACTTTACCACCTACGAGCAGTACTTC. Translating gives CASSWGDFTTYEQYF.